This TCR beta chain appears in the sequencing data of a study of T cell changes during pregnancy in multiple sclerosis. Sequenced by immunoSEQ multiplex PCR; TCRdb stores in-frame clones only, minus some. Here the sample spans approximately 28,000 clones, 85% to 95% being singletons. CDR3 length: 15 residues. The V end lost 0 bases, the J end lost 2 bases, and 14 bases lay between the germline ends. CDR1 SQVTM and CDR2 ANQGSEA come from the germline V gene. The receptor comes from a female donor with multiple sclerosis, enrolled in a pregnancy study. The chain has TRBV29-1 and TRBJ2-7; possibly TRBD2 for D (5 bases). Here the sequenced sample was CD8+ T cells from peripheral blood mononuclear cells, taken before pregnancy. CDR3 sequence reads: CSVEDGVGSPYEQYF. Written as DNA, the CDR3 is TGCAGCGTTGAAGACGGGGTGGGGAGCCCCTACGAGCAGTACTTC.